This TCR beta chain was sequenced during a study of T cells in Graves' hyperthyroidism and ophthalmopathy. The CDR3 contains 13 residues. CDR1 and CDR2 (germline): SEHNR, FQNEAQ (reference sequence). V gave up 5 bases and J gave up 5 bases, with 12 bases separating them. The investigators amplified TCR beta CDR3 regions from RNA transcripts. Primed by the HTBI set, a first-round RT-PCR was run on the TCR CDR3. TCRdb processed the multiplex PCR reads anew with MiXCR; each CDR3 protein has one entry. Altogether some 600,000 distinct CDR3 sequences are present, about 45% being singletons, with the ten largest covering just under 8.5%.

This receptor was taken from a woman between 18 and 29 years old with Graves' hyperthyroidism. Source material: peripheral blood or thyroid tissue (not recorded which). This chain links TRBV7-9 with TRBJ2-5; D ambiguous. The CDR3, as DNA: TGTGCCAGCAGCCTGGGATCTTTGGAGACCCAGTACTTC. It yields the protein CASSLGSLETQYF. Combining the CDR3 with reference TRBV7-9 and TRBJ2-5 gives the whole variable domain DTGVSQNPRHKITKRGQNVTFRCDPISEHNRLYWYRQTLGQGPEFLTYFQNEAQLEKSRLLSDRFSAERPKGSFSTLEIQRTEQGDSAMYLCASSLGSLETQYFGPGTRLLVL.